A single sample is the source of the 2 T cell receptor beta chains below, sequenced in a study of PD-1 blockade in classical Hodgkin lymphoma. Measured with immunoSEQ multiplex PCR; TCRdb has only the in-frame clones, and not every one. This table has some 20,000 clones, around four fifths appearing once. The time point: cycle 4 day 1 (C4D1), after around six weeks of nivolumab. All trial patients relapsed after autologous stem cell transplantation. By magnetic negative selection, CD8+ T cells were isolated from the thawed PBMCs. The source material was CD8+ T cells from blood, sampled before the fourth cycle of nivolumab. These receptors were taken from a human donor with classical Hodgkin lymphoma.

The CDR3 protein is CASSYSGLSSYEQYF. The CDR3 DNA follows: TGTGCCAGCAGTTATAGCGGGCTGAGCTCCTACGAGCAGTACTTC. This rearrangement joins TRBV27 to TRBJ2-7; 7 positions match TRBD2. CDR3 length equals 15 residues. Per the germline V gene, CDR1 is MNHEY and CDR2 is SMNVEV (reference sequence). V gave up 4 bases and J gave up 0 bases; unmatched junction bases: 6.

This rearrangement joins TRBV27 to TRBJ2-7; 7 bases are shared with TRBD1. After removal of 3 bases from V and 1 base from J, the junction contained 3 bases not matched to a gene. There are 14 residues in the CDR3. Germline assignment: CDR1 MNHEY and CDR2 SMNVEV (reference sequence). The CDR3 spells CASSFYRGSYEQYF. DNA of the CDR3: TGTGCCAGCAGTTTCTACAGGGGATCCTACGAGCAGTACTTC.